Listed here are 17 T cell receptor beta chains from one sample, sequenced in a study of T cell clonality in common variable immunodeficiency. Study-wide results and caveats: Fewer deletions and N-nucleotide insertions were reportedly seen in common variable immunodeficiency TCR beta sequences.

Clones were sequenced by immunoSEQ multiplex PCR, and TCRdb holds only the in-frame ones, with some missing. Singletons are absent from the sample, which has about 25,000 clones. Their antigens remain unidentified. Input material: peripheral blood mononuclear cells. These receptors all come from a human donor with common variable immunodeficiency.

This clone has ten or more counts. CDR3 protein: CASRRTSESYNEQFF. CDR3 DNA (partial): TGTGCCAGCAGACGAACTAGCGAGTCCTACAATGAG. The chain recombines TRBV7-2 with TRBJ2-1, with 7 bases matching TRBD2. The read falls 3 residues short of the CDR3 end, and the missing part is taken from the germline J gene. Germline loops: CDR1 SGHTA, CDR2 FQGNSA. This CDR3 has 15 residues. V trimming: 6 bases; J trimming: 1 base; junction bases outside the gene matches: 6.

The sample holds many counts of this clone. Read sequence stops 3 residues before the CDR3 end, and the germline J gene provides the missing end. V usage is TRBV20-1 and J usage is TRBJ1-5; TRBD1 is a possible D gene (5 bases). With 5 bases removed from V and 7 bases from J, the gap between germline ends came to 21 bases. This CDR3 region has 15 residues. Germline CDR1 reads DFQATT; CDR2 reads SNEGSKA (reference sequence). The sequenced part of the CDR3 DNA is TGCAGTGCTCCCTATCAGGGAGGCGCAAACCAGCCC. This gives the protein CSAPYQGGANQP. The CDR3 reads in full as CSAPYQGGANQPQHF.

This clone has only a few counts. This CDR3 reads CASSTEGGTDTQYF. The DNA read from the CDR3 is TGTGCCAGTAGTACCGAAGGGGGCACAGATACG. This chain uses TRBV19 with TRBJ2-3; maybe TRBD1 (5 bases). The CDR3 end is not reached by the read, which stops 3 residues before it; the germline J gene fills it in. With 4 bases removed from V and 1 base from J, the gap between germline ends came to 9 bases. The CDR3 length is 14 residues. Per the germline V gene, CDR1 is LNHDA and CDR2 is SQIVND (reference sequence).

A word on this clone: The read halts 3 residues ahead of the CDR3 end, with the missing end drawn from the germline J gene. This chain links TRBV7-9 with TRBJ2-7; 7 nucleotides line up with TRBD1. Looked up from germline, CDR1 is SEHNR and CDR2 is FQNEAQ (reference sequence). Trimming cost V 5 bases and J 5 bases; bases outside gene matches: 12. This CDR3 is 15 amino acids long. CDR3 bases read: TGTGCCAGCAGCCCACACAGGGGACCCCACCACGAG. This gives the protein CASSPHRGPHHE. The CDR3 reads in full as CASSPHRGPHHEQYF.

The sample holds many counts of this clone. The read gets to within 3 residues of the CDR3 end, and the germline J gene fills in the rest. The chain has TRBV20-1 and TRBJ2-7; 8 nucleotides line up with TRBD1. Germline-derived CDR1 and CDR2 are DFQATT and SNEGSKA (reference sequence). This CDR3 is built from 15 residues. The V gene end was trimmed by 5 bases and the J gene end by 3 bases; junction bases not matched to a gene: 12. The covered CDR3 bases are TGCAGTGCTCCCTACCCGGGACAGGACATCTACGAG. Amino acid sequence: CSAPYPGQDIYE. The entire CDR3 sequence reads CSAPYPGQDIYEQYF.

This clone was recorded a few times. The sequenced fragment ends 3 residues before the CDR3 boundary, so the rest is inferred from the germline J gene. V gene TRBV2 combines with J gene TRBJ2-1; 7 nucleotides line up with TRBD2. The CDR3 loop spans 14 amino acids. CDR1 and CDR2 (germline): SNHLY, FYNNEI. V lost 1 base, J lost 9 bases, and 6 bases stayed unmatched. The sequenced part of the CDR3 DNA is TGTGCCAGCAGTGAAGGGCTAGCGGTCCCTGAG. Translated, it gives CASSEGLAVPE. The whole CDR3 protein reads CASSEGLAVPEQFF.

This clone was detected only a few times. The observed sequence ends 3 residues before the CDR3 terminus, with the missing tail filled in from the germline J gene. The genes are TRBV18 and TRBJ2-7; TRBD1 is a possible D gene (6 bases). CDR1 is KGHSH, CDR2 LQKENI, per germline. V was cut by 0 bases and J by 2 bases, with 11 bases left in between. This CDR3 contains 15 residues. CDR3 amino acids: CASSPPGRGTYEQYF. The CDR3 DNA, read in part, is TGTGCCAGCTCACCACCGGGCAGGGGAACCTACGAG.

This clone has ten or more counts. The sequenced fragment ends 3 residues before the CDR3 boundary, so the rest is inferred from the germline J gene. J is TRBJ2-1 and V is TRBV3-1 (or the pseudogene TRBV3-2); 10 bases match TRBD2. V was pared by 3 bases and J by 8 bases, with 7 bases of the junction left unmatched. There are 15 residues in the CDR3. Germline CDR1 and CDR2: LGHDT and YNNKEL (reference sequence). The sequenced part of the CDR3 DNA is TGTGCCAGCAGCCAGAGCTTAGCGGGAGGTTATGAG. Its translation: CASSQSLAGGYE. The whole CDR3 protein reads CASSQSLAGGYEQFF.

As to this clone: The CDR3 extends 3 residues past the end of the read, so its final part is completed from the germline J gene. The rearrangement uses TRBV7-6 and TRBJ1-2; D might be TRBD1 (5 bases). The CDR3 spans 14 residues. CDR1 and CDR2 from the germline V gene are SGHVS and FNYEAQ. Trimming removed 1 base at V and 4 bases at J, with 10 bases between. The part of the CDR3 DNA that was read is TGTGCCAGCAGCTTAGATCGGGGGGTCTATGGC. Its protein is CASSLDRGVYG. The complete CDR3 reads CASSLDRGVYGYTF.

This clone was found many times. The read is 3 residues too short to cover the CDR3 end, so that end is filled in from the germline J gene. This chain connects TRBV28 to TRBJ1-2; D possibly corresponds to TRBD1 (5 bases). Per the germline V gene, CDR1 is MDHEN and CDR2 is SYDVKM. The CDR3 is 14 amino acids. V lost 3 bases and J lost 5, with 13 bases in between. The sequenced CDR3 bases are TGTGCCAGCAGTTTCCTTTCTGGGGGGTATGGC. Translation: CASSFLSGGYG. The entire CDR3 reads CASSFLSGGYGYTF.

In the case of this clone: The read comes to an end 3 residues before the CDR3 does, leaving the germline J gene to fill in the end. This chain links TRBV6-1 with TRBJ1-6, with 9 bases matching TRBD1. The CDR3 runs 16 residues. The J segment lost 8 bases and the V segment lost 4 bases, leaving 9 bases of the junction unmatched. From germline, CDR1 is MNHNS and CDR2 SASEGT. The chain's CDR3 is CASSGNRGRVDSPLHF. CDR3 DNA (partial): TGTGCCAGCAGTGGAAACAGGGGGCGCGTGGATTCACCC.

This clone was observed a few times. The read ends 3 residues early relative to the CDR3; the germline J gene fills the gap. The genes are TRBV7-9 and TRBJ2-7, with a weak D call TRBD2 (5 bases). CDR1 SEHNR and CDR2 FQNEAQ come from the germline V gene (reference sequence). CDR3 length equals 14 residues. V lost 0 bases to trimming and J lost 3 bases, with 9 bases between them. CDR3 region: CASSLAGSGYEQYF. CDR3 bases read: TGTGCCAGCAGCTTAGCTGGGAGCGGCTACGAG.

This clone was counted a few times. The read falls 3 residues short of the CDR3 end, and the missing part is taken from the germline J gene. The chain employs TRBV18 and TRBJ1-4; 7 positions match TRBD1. Germline lookup yields CDR1 KGHSH and CDR2 LQKENI. There are 17 residues in the CDR3. The V segment lost 6 bases and the J segment 0 bases; nucleotides outside the gene matches: 10. This CDR3 reads CASSPGEGASTNEKLFF. The covered CDR3 bases are TGTGCCAGCTCTCCCGGGGAGGGGGCTTCAACTAATGAAAAA.

On this clone itself: The read finishes 3 residues shy of the CDR3 end, and the germline J gene is used to complete it. The chain uses TRBV7-8 and TRBJ1-5; 11 bases are a match to TRBD1. The V gene end was trimmed by 6 bases and the J gene end by 1 base; junction bases not matched to a gene: 11. This CDR3 spans 18 amino acids. Germline CDR1 is SGHVS and CDR2 is FQNEAQ. CDR3 protein: CASSSRTGGFGSNQPQHF. CDR3 DNA, as far as it was read: TGTGCCAGCAGTTCTAGGACAGGGGGCTTCGGAAGCAATCAGCCC. Together with reference TRBV7-8 and TRBJ1-5, the CDR3 gives the full variable domain: GAGVSQSPRYKVAKRGQDVALRCDPISGHVSLFWYQQALGQGPEFLTYFQNEAQLDKSGLPSDRFFAERPEGSVSTLKIQRTQQEDSAVYLCASSSRTGGFGSNQPQHFGDGTRLSIL.

This clone turned up a few times. The missing CDR3 end, 3 residues past where the read stops, is filled in from the germline J gene. The same CDR3 also results from other DNA sequences found in this sample. The V call is TRBV5-6, the J call TRBJ2-7; 12 nucleotides align to TRBD1. This CDR3 is built from 14 residues. The germline V gene encodes CDR1 SGHDT and CDR2 YYEEEE. The ends lost 4 bases at V and 4 bases at J; junction bases unmatched: 3. The covered CDR3 bases are TGTGCCAGCAGCCGGGGACAGGGGGCTTACGAG. This codes for CASSRGQGAYE. The complete CDR3 reads CASSRGQGAYEQYF.

This clone has at least ten counts. The read terminates 3 residues ahead of where the CDR3 ends, so the germline J gene completes it. The rearrangement uses TRBV5-6 and TRBJ2-1; possible D gene TRBD1, 8 bases. Per the germline V gene, CDR1 is SGHDT and CDR2 is YYEEEE. The CDR3 is 15 residues long. V lost 5 bases to trimming and J lost 4 bases, with 16 bases between them. The covered CDR3 bases are TGTGCCAGCAGACAGCGGGACAGGACATACAATGAG. Translating it yields CASRQRDRTYNE. The CDR3 as a whole reads CASRQRDRTYNEQFF.

Only a few counts were recorded for this clone. Coverage ceases 3 residues before the CDR3 finishes, and the germline J gene fills in the end. This chain uses TRBV18 with TRBJ1-5; 8 bases line up with TRBD1. V dropped 5 bases and J dropped 2; count of bases not matched to a gene: 5. The CDR3 sequence is 15 residues long. The V gene's germline CDR1 is KGHSH and CDR2 LQKENI. This chain's CDR3 is CASSTMDRGNQPQHF. CDR3 bases read: TGTGCCAGCTCAACTATGGACAGGGGCAATCAGCCC.